This T cell receptor (beta chain) was documented in a study of blood T cells in healthy people across ages. The study, taken as a whole, reports: Observed TCR beta diversity per million T cells went down as age went up. This fall followed a roughly linear course with age. There were more naive CD4+ cells and higher diversity in long-lived donors than in aged donors. For the donors, CMV status was unknown and possibly confounded expanded clonotype changes.

The CDR3 is made up of 15 amino acids. CDR1 and CDR2 (germline): SGHRS, YFSETQ. Comment on this clonotype: What it binds is not known. A clone one base away is much larger, so this may be a read error.

Next came a second PCR, run for about 6 to 11 cycles, which used a sample-barcoded 5' primer along with a J-beta primer mix. At least 2.5 million CDR3-containing paired-end reads were obtained per sample. TCRdb itself ran the 5' RACE reads through MiXCR, one entry per CDR3 protein. This table has over 600,000 distinct CDR3 sequences, about half appearing once. Sequenced sample: blood. This chain uses TRBV5-1 with TRBJ2-7, with D possibly TRBD1 on 6 matching bases. The J call is uncertain, as TRBJ2-5 better fits the DNA end. The receptor's source is an elderly man in good health. The CDR3 spells CPSSDMTGSRETQYF. The CDR3 region has the DNA TGCCCCAGCAGTGATATGACAGGCTCCCGAGAGACCCAGTACTTC.